The 8 T cell receptor beta chains listed next were all sequenced from one sample in a study of vaccination and CD4 T cells after COVID-19. Which antigens these TCRs recognize remains unknown. Cultured CD4+ T cell DNA was sequenced using the Oncomine TCR Beta short-read assay. MiXCR, run by TCRdb on the PCR reads, gives a single entry per CDR3 protein. Of a few thousand distinct CDR3 sequences in the sample, about 39% are singletons; the top ten hold about 43%. The treatment is: approximately nine-day PBMC culture with coronavirus spike peptide pools or control peptides (ViraFEST assay). Before the COVID-19 pandemic (2011-2018), CD4+ T cells were obtained from the unexposed donor. Sequenced input: CD4+ T cells from blood, cultured in vitro. The origin of the receptors is a human donor in good health.

CDR3 sequence reads: CASSFGSGGYEQYF. DNA of the CDR3: TGCGCCAGCAGCTTCGGGTCAGGGGGCTACGAGCAGTACTTC. The chain couples TRBV5-1 to TRBJ2-7, with TRBD1 identical over 7 bases. The V segment lost 2 bases and the J segment 3 bases; nucleotides outside the gene matches: 5. CDR1 and CDR2 (germline): SGHRS, YFSETQ. The CDR3 runs 14 residues.

This clonotype came up a few times. The gene calls are TRBV6-1 and TRBJ2-7; D may be TRBD2 (8 bases). This CDR3 has 14 amino acids. The V and J ends lost 7 bases and 3 bases respectively, with 16 bases between them. From germline, CDR1 is MNHNS and CDR2 SASEGT. The CDR3, as DNA: TGTGCCAGCAAGGGGGCAGCGGGGGACTACGAGCAGTACTTC. Its translation is CASKGAAGDYEQYF.

The CDR3 sequence: CATSTDKGSNQPQHF. CDR3 DNA sequence: TGTGCCACCAGCACCGACAAGGGGAGCAATCAGCCCCAGCATTTT. This chain uses TRBV15 with TRBJ1-5; the D gene is possibly TRBD1 (5 bases). The CDR3 contains 15 residues. V was pared by 4 bases and J by 1 base, with 11 bases between. Germline-derived CDR1 and CDR2 are LNHNV and YYDKDF (reference sequence).

This clonotype has just a few counts. The V call is TRBV7-9, the J call TRBJ1-2; D uncertain. There are 12 residues in the CDR3. Germline CDR1 SEHNR, CDR2 FQNEAQ (reference sequence). Trimming left V 4 bases short and J 7 bases short, with 10 bases between. CDR3: CASSYGEGGYTF. The DNA for the CDR3 is TGTGCCAGCAGCTACGGGGAGGGTGGCTACACCTTC.

The chain employs TRBV29-1 and TRBJ2-7; D call uncertain. V gave up 1 base and J gave up 0 bases, with 4 bases separating them. The CDR3 length is 12 residues. Germline loops: CDR1 SQVTM, CDR2 ANQGSEA. The CDR3 loop reads CSVEGYSYEQYF. The DNA of the CDR3 is TGCAGCGTTGAAGGGTACTCCTACGAGCAGTACTTC.

The gene calls are TRBV19 and TRBJ1-1; 9 positions agree with TRBD1. V lost 5 bases and J lost 5; bases outside the gene matches: 6. CDR3 size: 14 residues. In germline, CDR1 is LNHDA, CDR2 SQIVND (reference sequence). CDR3 region: CASSLTGGETEAFF. CDR3 sequence (DNA): TGTGCCAGTAGTCTGACAGGGGGAGAGACTGAAGCTTTCTTT.

The gene calls are TRBV7-8 and TRBJ2-5, with 11 nucleotides matching TRBD2. After removal of 5 bases from V and 5 bases from J, the junction contained 13 bases not matched to a gene. The CDR3 totals 17 residues. Germline V gives CDR1 SGHVS, CDR2 FQNEAQ. In nucleotides, the CDR3 is TGTGCCAGCAGCCACCCTCGTAGCGGGGGGGCGGTTGAGACCCAGTACTTC. This codes for CASSHPRSGGAVETQYF. Full variable domain (outside the CDR3, taken from reference TRBV7-8 and TRBJ2-5): GAGVSQSPRYKVAKRGQDVALRCDPISGHVSLFWYQQALGQGPEFLTYFQNEAQLDKSGLPSDRFFAERPEGSVSTLKIQRTQQEDSAVYLCASSHPRSGGAVETQYFGPGTRLLVL.

The chain recombines TRBV27 with TRBJ2-6; perhaps TRBD1 as D (6 bases). Between the trimmed V and J ends, which lost 6 bases and 2 bases, there was a span of 14 bases. CDR1 and CDR2 from the germline V gene are MNHEY and SMNVEV (reference sequence). The CDR3 loop spans 16 amino acids. CDR3 amino acids: CASSRPAGAGANVLTF. The CDR3 region has the DNA TGTGCCAGCAGCCGCCCTGCAGGGGCTGGGGCCAACGTCCTGACTTTC.